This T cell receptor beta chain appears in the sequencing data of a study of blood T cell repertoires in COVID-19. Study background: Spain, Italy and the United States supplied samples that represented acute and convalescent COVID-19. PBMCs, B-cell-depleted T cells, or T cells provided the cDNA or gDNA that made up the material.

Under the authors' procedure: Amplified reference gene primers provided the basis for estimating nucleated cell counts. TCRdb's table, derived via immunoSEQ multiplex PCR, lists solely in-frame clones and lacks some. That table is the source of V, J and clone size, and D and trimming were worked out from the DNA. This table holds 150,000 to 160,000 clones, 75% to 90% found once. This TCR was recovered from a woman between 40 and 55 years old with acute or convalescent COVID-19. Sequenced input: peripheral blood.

CDR3 nucleotide sequence: TGTGCCAGCAGCCAAGGCAGGGGAAATCAGCCCCAGCATTTT. Protein product: CASSQGRGNQPQHF. V and J are TRBV3-1 (or the pseudogene TRBV3-2) and TRBJ1-5; a possible D gene is TRBD1 (6 bases). The CDR3 spans 14 residues. The V end lost 1 base, the J end lost 4 bases, and 8 bases lay between the germline ends. Germline lookup yields CDR1 LGHDT and CDR2 YNNKEL (reference sequence).